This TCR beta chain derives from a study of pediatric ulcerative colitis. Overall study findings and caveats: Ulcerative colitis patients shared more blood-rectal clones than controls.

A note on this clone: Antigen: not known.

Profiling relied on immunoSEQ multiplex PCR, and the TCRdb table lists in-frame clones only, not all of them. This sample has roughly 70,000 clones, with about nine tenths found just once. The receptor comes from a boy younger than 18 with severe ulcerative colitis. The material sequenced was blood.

The CDR3 DNA follows: TGTGCCAGCAGCCTCGGCAGATCGAACACTGAAGCTTTCTTT. It specifies CASSLGRSNTEAFF. The rearrangement uses TRBV7-6 and TRBJ1-1, with D hard to call. Germline-derived CDR1 and CDR2 are SGHVS and FNYEAQ. This CDR3 has 14 residues. The ends were cut back, 5 bases at V and 1 base at J, with 11 bases in the middle.